This entry lists 14 T cell receptor beta chains sequenced from one sample in a study of control samples from healthy donors and cancer patients. The data were produced by immunoSEQ multiplex PCR, yet TCRdb's version contains in-frame clones alone and is incomplete. The table has approximately 88,000 clones, roughly 92% seen once. Material for sequencing was blood. All receptors derive from a woman aged 25 to 39 in good health.

This chain uses TRBV9 with TRBJ1-2; the match to TRBD1 covers 9 bases. The junction had 13 bases not matched to a gene; V was cut back by 5 bases and J by 2 bases. Germline CDR1 and CDR2: SGDLS and YYNGEE. The CDR3 contains 17 residues. The CDR3 protein is CASSDVEQGAGNYGYTF. CDR3 nucleotide sequence: TGTGCCAGCAGTGATGTCGAACAGGGGGCAGGAAACTATGGCTACACCTTC.

This chain links TRBV7-2 with TRBJ2-1, with 8 bases that match TRBD2. Germline values: CDR1 SGHTA, CDR2 FQGNSA. V lost 5 bases to trimming and J lost 5 bases; unmatched junction nucleotides: 8. This CDR3 region has 15 residues. The CDR3 region has the DNA TGTGCCAGCAGCCCTCCGGGACTAGGAAACAATGAGCAGTTCTTC. Translation gives CASSPPGLGNNEQFF.

This clone occurred once. The chain has TRBV2 and TRBJ2-7; tentatively, D is TRBD1 (6 bases). This CDR3 is built from 14 residues. CDR1 is SNHLY and CDR2 is FYNNEI in the germline V gene. The V gene lost 6 bases and the J gene lost 0 bases, with 12 bases spanning the gap. CDR3 DNA sequence: TGTGCCAGCAGGACGACAGGATTCTCCTACGAGCAGTACTTC. This sequence encodes CASRTTGFSYEQYF. Drawing the rest from reference TRBV2 and TRBJ2-7, the complete variable domain is EPEVTQTPSHQVTQMGQEVILRCVPISNHLYFYWYRQILGQKVEFLVSFYNNEISEKSEIFDDQFSVERPDGSNFTLKIRSTKLEDSAMYFCASRTTGFSYEQYFGPGTRLTVT.

In this sample, this clone turned up once. The rearrangement links TRBV5-6 to TRBJ1-1; the D is unclear. CDR1 is SGHDT and CDR2 is YYEEEE in the germline V gene. There are 11 residues in the CDR3. The V and J ends lost 4 bases and 3 bases respectively, with 4 bases between them. The CDR3 DNA follows: TGTGCCAGCAGCCGCGACACTGAAGCTTTCTTT. Its translation is CASSRDTEAFF.

This chain connects TRBV11-3 to TRBJ2-3, with 14 bases fitting TRBD2. The germline gives CDR1 SGHNT, CDR2 YENEEA. V lost 3 bases, J lost 5 bases, and 7 bases stayed unmatched. The CDR3 sequence is 17 residues long. The CDR3 spells CASSFRTSGGSIDTQYF. The CDR3 region has the DNA TGTGCCAGCAGCTTTCGGACTAGCGGGGGGTCTATAGATACGCAGTATTTT.

J is TRBJ2-7 and V is TRBV10-3; D is tentatively TRBD1 or TRBD2 (5 bases each). Between the trimmed V and J ends, which lost 8 bases and 2 bases, there was a span of 10 bases. The CDR3 consists of 12 residues. The V gene's germline CDR1 is ENHRY and CDR2 SYGVKD. The chain's CDR3 is CAIRDPAYEQYF. Written as DNA, the CDR3 is TGTGCCATCCGGGACCCCGCCTACGAGCAGTACTTC.

The V gene is TRBV28, the J gene TRBJ1-1, with no clear D. The CDR3 spans 13 residues. CDR1 and CDR2 (germline): MDHEN, SYDVKM. V was clipped by 5 bases and J by 5 bases, with 12 bases between them. The CDR3 nucleotides read TGTGCCAGCAGTCCCACGGTTGCGACTGAAGCTTTCTTT. It is translated as CASSPTVATEAFF.

On this clone itself: Germline is not matched at one junction end, which may reflect a read error. V is TRBV11-2 and J is TRBJ1-1, with TRBD1 as a possible D gene (6 bases). The CDR3 sequence is 13 residues long. Germline loops: CDR1 SGHAT, CDR2 FQNNGV. Written as DNA, the CDR3 is TGTGCCAGCAGCTTTACAGGGAACCCTGAAGCTTTCTTT. It translates to CASSFTGNPEAFF.

The chain has TRBV28 and TRBJ1-2; TRBD1 might be the D (5 bases). This CDR3 has 16 residues. CDR1 is MDHEN and CDR2 is SYDVKM in the germline V gene. The V end lost 4 bases, the J end lost 1 base, and 16 bases lay between the germline ends. The CDR3 loop is CASSYWGRLINYGYTF. CDR3 DNA: TGTGCCAGCAGTTATTGGGGCCGACTAATTAACTATGGCTACACCTTC.

The chain uses TRBV5-4 and TRBJ1-4; 7 nucleotides align to TRBD1. Germline trimming cut 4 bases from V and 3 bases from J; bases unmatched to any gene: 12. Germline CDR1 is SGHNT and CDR2 is YYREEE (reference sequence). The CDR3 totals 17 residues. This CDR3 reads CASSPRQGLGSNEKLFF. The CDR3 nucleotides are TGTGCCAGCAGCCCACGACAGGGCCTGGGGTCTAATGAAAAACTGTTTTTT.

V is TRBV2 and J is TRBJ2-6; D tentatively fits TRBD1 or TRBD2 (5 bases each). The V gene's germline CDR1 is SNHLY and CDR2 FYNNEI. The CDR3 length is 14 residues. Trimming removed 6 bases at V and 3 bases at J, with 9 bases between. The CDR3 is CASRGPGGANVLTF. The CDR3 coding sequence is TGTGCCAGCAGGGGACCGGGTGGGGCCAACGTCCTGACTTTC.

This clone was counted a few times. The chain couples TRBV2 to TRBJ1-1, with TRBD1 as a possible D gene (5 bases). Germline V gene data show CDR1 as SNHLY and CDR2 as FYNNEI. V was trimmed by 7 bases and J by 4 bases, leaving 13 bases between them. The CDR3 is made up of 13 amino acids. The CDR3 reads CASTLGEGTEAFF. The CDR3 region has the DNA TGTGCCAGCACCCTAGGGGAGGGCACTGAAGCTTTCTTT.

This rearrangement joins TRBV19 to TRBJ2-3; D tentatively reads TRBD1 or TRBD2 (6 bases each). CDR1 is LNHDA, CDR2 SQIVND, per germline (reference sequence). The V gene lost 0 bases and the J gene lost 6 bases, with 13 bases spanning the gap. The CDR3 extends over 15 amino acids. The CDR3 loop is CASSIDQGRRDTQYF. CDR3 in DNA: TGTGCCAGTAGTATAGATCAGGGGAGGCGGGATACGCAGTATTTT.

Of note for this clone: The sample carries other DNA sequences with the same CDR3. The chain employs TRBV3-1 (or the pseudogene TRBV3-2) and TRBJ2-2; the D is unclear. V lost 0 bases, J lost 4 bases, and 6 bases lay in between. CDR1 is LGHDT, CDR2 YNNKEL, per germline (reference sequence). This CDR3 is built from 14 residues. The CDR3 reads CASSQESGTGELFF. In DNA form, the CDR3 reads TGTGCCAGCAGCCAAGAAAGTGGCACCGGGGAGCTGTTTTTT.